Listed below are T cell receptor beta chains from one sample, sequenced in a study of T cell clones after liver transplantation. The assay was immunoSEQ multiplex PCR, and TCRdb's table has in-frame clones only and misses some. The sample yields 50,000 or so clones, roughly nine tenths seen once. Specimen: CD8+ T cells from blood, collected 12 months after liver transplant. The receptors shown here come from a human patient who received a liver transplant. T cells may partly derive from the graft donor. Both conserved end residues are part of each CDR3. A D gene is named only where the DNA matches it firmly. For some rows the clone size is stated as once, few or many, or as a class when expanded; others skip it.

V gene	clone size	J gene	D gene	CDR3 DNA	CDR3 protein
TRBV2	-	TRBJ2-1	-	TGTGCCAGCAGGTCCGGGAACAATGAGCAGTTCTTC	CASRSGNNEQFF
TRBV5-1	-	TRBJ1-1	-	TGCGCCAGCAGCTTGGTGGTGGGGCGAGGCACTGAAGCTTTCTTT	CASSLVVGRGTEAFF
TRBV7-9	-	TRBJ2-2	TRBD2	TGTGCCAGCAGCTTTGTTGTGGCGGGAGAGTGGGCCGGGGAGCTGTTTTTT	CASSFVVAGEWAGELFF
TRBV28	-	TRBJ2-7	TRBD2	TGTGCCAGCAGTCCCCCCCAGCGGGAGGGCCGGTACGAGCAGTACTTC	CASSPPQREGRYEQYF
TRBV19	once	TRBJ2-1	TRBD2	TGTGCCAGTAGTATAGATAGGGGACTAGCGGGTCCGTCTATAGATAACAATGAGCAGTTCTTC	CASSIDRGLAGPSIDNNEQFF
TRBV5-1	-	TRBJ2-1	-	TGCGCCAGTACAGAAAGCTCCTACAATGAGCAGTTCTTC	CASTESSYNEQFF
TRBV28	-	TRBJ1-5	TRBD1	TGTGCCAGCAGTTTTAGGACAGGGGGAAATCAGCCCCAGCATTTT	CASSFRTGGNQPQHF
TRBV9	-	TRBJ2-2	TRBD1	TGTGCCAGCAGCATCCCCGGGACAGGGGATGCCACCGGGGAGCTGTTTTTT	CASSIPGTGDATGELFF
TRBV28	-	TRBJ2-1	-	TGTGCCAGCAGTCCGCTCAGGGAGGCCTACAATGAGCAGTTCTTC	CASSPLREAYNEQFF
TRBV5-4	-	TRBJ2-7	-	TGTGCCAGCAGCTTGGAACCGGGGTCCGAGCAGTACTTC	CASSLEPGSEQYF
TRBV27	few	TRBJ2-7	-	TGTGCCAGCAGTTTAAGGTCCAACTACGAGCAGTACTTC	CASSLRSNYEQYF
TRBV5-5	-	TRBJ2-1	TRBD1	TGTGCCAGCAGCGCATCCGGGACAGCCAACAATGAGCAGTTCTTC	CASSASGTANNEQFF
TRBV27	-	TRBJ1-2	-	TGTGCCAGCAGAGGGACGTCAGCTAACTATGGCTACACCTTC	CASRGTSANYGYTF
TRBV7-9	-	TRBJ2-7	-	TGTGCCAGCAGCTATACAGGGGAGCAGTACTTC	CASSYTGEQYF
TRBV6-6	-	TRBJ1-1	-	TGTGCCAGCAGTGCCAGTATGAACACTGAAGCTTTCTTT	CASSASMNTEAFF
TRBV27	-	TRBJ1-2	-	TGTGCCAGCAGTTGGGGGACGTTCGGCTACACCTTC	CASSWGTFGYTF
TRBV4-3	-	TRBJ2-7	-	TGCGCCAGCAGCCAAGATGGGTCGGGGGGCAAAGAGCAGTACTTC	CASSQDGSGGKEQYF
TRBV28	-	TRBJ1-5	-	TGTGCCAGCAGTACCCAACCCGGTCAGGGGAATCAGCCCCAGCATTTT	CASSTQPGQGNQPQHF